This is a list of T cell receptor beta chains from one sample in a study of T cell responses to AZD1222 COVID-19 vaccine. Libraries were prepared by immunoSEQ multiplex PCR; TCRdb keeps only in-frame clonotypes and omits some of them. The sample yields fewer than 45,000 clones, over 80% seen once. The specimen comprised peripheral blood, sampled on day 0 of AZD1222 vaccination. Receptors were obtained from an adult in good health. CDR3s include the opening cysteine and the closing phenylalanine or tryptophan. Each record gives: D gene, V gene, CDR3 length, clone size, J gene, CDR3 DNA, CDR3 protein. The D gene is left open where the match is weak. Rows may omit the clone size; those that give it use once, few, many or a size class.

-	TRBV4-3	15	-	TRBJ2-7	TGCGCCAGCAGCCGGGGTGCAGGGGTTTCCTACGAGCAGTACTTC	CASSRGAGVSYEQYF
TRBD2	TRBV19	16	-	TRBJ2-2	TGTGCCAGTTCACTAGCGGGGGGCCCGAACACCGGGGAGCTGTTTTTT	CASSLAGGPNTGELFF
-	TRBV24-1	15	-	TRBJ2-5	TGTGCCACCAGTGATTCGGGACGGAAACAAGAGACCCAGTACTTC	CATSDSGRKQETQYF
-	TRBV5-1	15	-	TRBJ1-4	TGCGCCAGCAGCCCTGGGGGGACTCCTAATGAAAAACTGTTTTTT	CASSPGGTPNEKLFF
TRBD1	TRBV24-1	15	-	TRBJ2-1	TGTGCCACCAGTGATTTTGGGACAGGGAGAAATGAGCAGTTCTTC	CATSDFGTGRNEQFF
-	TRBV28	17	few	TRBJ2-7	TGTGCCAGCAGTTCCGGCCCCGACTATGCGGGAAGGAACGAGCAGTACTTC	CASSSGPDYAGRNEQYF
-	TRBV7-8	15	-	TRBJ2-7	TGTGCCAGCAGCTTCGACGGGACCCTTTTCTACGAGCAGTACTTC	CASSFDGTLFYEQYF
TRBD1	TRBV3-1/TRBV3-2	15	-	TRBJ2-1	TGTGCCAGCAGCCCCGGGACAGGTCCCTACAATGAGCAGTTCTTC	CASSPGTGPYNEQFF
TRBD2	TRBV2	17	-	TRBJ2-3	TGTGCCAGCAGTGCACGACTCAGCGGGACTTTCACAGATACGCAGTATTTT	CASSARLSGTFTDTQYF
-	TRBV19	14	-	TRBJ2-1	TGTGCCAGTAGTCTCCAAAGCTCCTACAATGAGCAGTTCTTC	CASSLQSSYNEQFF
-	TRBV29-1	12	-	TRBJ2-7	TGCAGCGTTGAAGACAGGGCCTACGAGCAGTACTTC	CSVEDRAYEQYF